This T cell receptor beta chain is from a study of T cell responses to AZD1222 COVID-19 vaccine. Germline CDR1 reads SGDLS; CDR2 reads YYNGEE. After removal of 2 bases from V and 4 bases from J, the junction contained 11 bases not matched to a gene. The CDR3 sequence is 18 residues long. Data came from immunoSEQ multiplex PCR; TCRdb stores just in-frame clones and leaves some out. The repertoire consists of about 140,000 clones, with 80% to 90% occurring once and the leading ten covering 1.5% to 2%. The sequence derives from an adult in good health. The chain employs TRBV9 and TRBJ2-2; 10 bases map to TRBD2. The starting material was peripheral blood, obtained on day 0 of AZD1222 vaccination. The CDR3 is CASSVKAGGPQITGELFF. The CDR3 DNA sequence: TGTGCCAGCAGCGTGAAAGCGGGAGGGCCTCAGATCACCGGGGAGCTGTTTTTT.